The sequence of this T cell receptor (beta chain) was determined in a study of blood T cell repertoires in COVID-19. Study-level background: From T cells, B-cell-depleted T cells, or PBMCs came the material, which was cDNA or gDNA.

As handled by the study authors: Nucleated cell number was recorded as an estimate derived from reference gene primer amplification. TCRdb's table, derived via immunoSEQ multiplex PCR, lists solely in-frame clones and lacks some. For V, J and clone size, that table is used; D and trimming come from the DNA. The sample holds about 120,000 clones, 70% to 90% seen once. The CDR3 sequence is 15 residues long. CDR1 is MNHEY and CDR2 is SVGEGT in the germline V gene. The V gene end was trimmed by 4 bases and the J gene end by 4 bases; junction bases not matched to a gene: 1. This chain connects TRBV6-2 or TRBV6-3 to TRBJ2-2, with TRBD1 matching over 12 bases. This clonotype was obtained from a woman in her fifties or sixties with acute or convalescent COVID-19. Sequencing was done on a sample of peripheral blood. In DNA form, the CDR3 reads TGTGCCAGCAGTTGGGGACAGGGGGCCACCGGGGAGCTGTTTTTT. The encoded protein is CASSWGQGATGELFF.